These T cell receptor beta chains were read from a single sample in a study of T cells in Graves' hyperthyroidism and ophthalmopathy. TCRdb re-called the multiplex PCR reads through MiXCR, storing one row per CDR3 protein. The table has 660,000 or so distinct CDR3 sequences, around 20% seen once. The sequencing sample was made of blood. Receptors originate from a man aged 25-40 years with Graves' ophthalmopathy. Both conserved end residues are part of each CDR3. The D gene is left open where the match is weak. Where a row states a size, it is once, few, many or the class of an expanded clone; other rows omit it.

J gene: TRBJ2-7; D gene: TRBD2; clone size: .; V gene: TRBV27; CDR3 DNA: TGTGCCAGCAGTTCCCCAGCGGGAGGGCCCTCCTACGAGCAGTACTTC; CDR3 protein: CASSSPAGGPSYEQYF
J gene: TRBJ2-3; D gene: .; clone size: .; V gene: TRBV4-2; CDR3 DNA: TGTGCCAGCAGCCACGGAGGGAGAGGTAGCACAGATACGCAGTATTTT; CDR3 protein: CASSHGGRGSTDTQYF
J gene: TRBJ2-3; D gene: .; clone size: many; V gene: TRBV18; CDR3 DNA: TGTGCCAGCTCACCAACCTCAGGCGATACGCAGTATTTT; CDR3 protein: CASSPTSGDTQYF
J gene: TRBJ2-7; D gene: TRBD2; clone size: many; V gene: TRBV9; CDR3 DNA: TGTGCCAGCAGCGTAGAAGCGGGGACGAGGACCTACGAGCAGTACTTC; CDR3 protein: CASSVEAGTRTYEQYF
J gene: TRBJ2-1; D gene: TRBD1; clone size: few; V gene: TRBV2; CDR3 DNA: TGTGCCAGCACCCCGGACAGGATCTTTGGGCATGAGCAGTTCTTC; CDR3 protein: CASTPDRIFGHEQFF
J gene: TRBJ1-5; D gene: TRBD1; clone size: .; V gene: TRBV27; CDR3 DNA: TGTGCCAGCAGTAGAGGGACAGCTTACAATCAGCCCCAGCATTTT; CDR3 protein: CASSRGTAYNQPQHF
J gene: TRBJ1-6; D gene: .; clone size: few; V gene: TRBV28; CDR3 DNA: TGTGCCAGCAGTCCGGACAGACCTCTAAATTCACCCCTCCACTTT; CDR3 protein: CASSPDRPLNSPLHF
J gene: TRBJ2-5; D gene: TRBD2; clone size: .; V gene: TRBV7-2; CDR3 DNA: TGTGCCAGCAGCTTAGATAGGGGTAGCGGGATCAAAGAGACCCAGTACTTC; CDR3 protein: CASSLDRGSGIKETQYF
J gene: TRBJ1-3; D gene: .; clone size: many; V gene: TRBV12-3/TRBV12-4; CDR3 DNA: TGTGCCAGCAAGGAGGGTTCTGGAAACACCATATATTTT; CDR3 protein: CASKEGSGNTIYF
J gene: TRBJ1-2; D gene: .; clone size: many; V gene: TRBV2; CDR3 DNA: TGTGCCAGCAGTCAGGTGACTTATGGCTACACCTTC; CDR3 protein: CASSQVTYGYTF
J gene: TRBJ1-2; D gene: TRBD1; clone size: many; V gene: TRBV28; CDR3 DNA: TGTGCCAGCAGTTTAGCAGGGGGCGCTGACTATGGCTACACCTTC; CDR3 protein: CASSLAGGADYGYTF
J gene: TRBJ1-5; D gene: .; clone size: .; V gene: TRBV6-1; CDR3 DNA: TGTGCCAGCAGTGAAATGAATCAGCCCCAGCATTTT; CDR3 protein: CASSEMNQPQHF
J gene: TRBJ2-1; D gene: .; clone size: many; V gene: TRBV11-1; CDR3 DNA: TGTGCCAGCAGCTTAGCGGGATCGTCAGTTAATGAGCAGTTCTTC; CDR3 protein: CASSLAGSSVNEQFF
J gene: TRBJ1-4; D gene: .; clone size: .; V gene: TRBV7-2; CDR3 DNA: TGTGCCAGCAGCTTAGAAGGTCAGGGATACGAAAAACTGTTTTTT; CDR3 protein: CASSLEGQGYEKLFF
J gene: TRBJ2-7; D gene: .; clone size: .; V gene: TRBV20-1; CDR3 DNA: TGCAGTGCTAGGTTAGAAACTTATAGCGAGCAGTACTTC; CDR3 protein: CSARLETYSEQYF
J gene: TRBJ1-2; D gene: TRBD1; clone size: .; V gene: TRBV5-6; CDR3 DNA: TGTGCCAGCAGCTTGGGGACAGGGCCGCCGGGAGGCTACACCTTC; CDR3 protein: CASSLGTGPPGGYTF
J gene: TRBJ2-7; D gene: .; clone size: few; V gene: TRBV3-1; CDR3 DNA: TGTGCCAGCAGCCACCGTGGCGAACTAAAAATAGGGCAGTACTTC; CDR3 protein: CASSHRGELKIGQYF